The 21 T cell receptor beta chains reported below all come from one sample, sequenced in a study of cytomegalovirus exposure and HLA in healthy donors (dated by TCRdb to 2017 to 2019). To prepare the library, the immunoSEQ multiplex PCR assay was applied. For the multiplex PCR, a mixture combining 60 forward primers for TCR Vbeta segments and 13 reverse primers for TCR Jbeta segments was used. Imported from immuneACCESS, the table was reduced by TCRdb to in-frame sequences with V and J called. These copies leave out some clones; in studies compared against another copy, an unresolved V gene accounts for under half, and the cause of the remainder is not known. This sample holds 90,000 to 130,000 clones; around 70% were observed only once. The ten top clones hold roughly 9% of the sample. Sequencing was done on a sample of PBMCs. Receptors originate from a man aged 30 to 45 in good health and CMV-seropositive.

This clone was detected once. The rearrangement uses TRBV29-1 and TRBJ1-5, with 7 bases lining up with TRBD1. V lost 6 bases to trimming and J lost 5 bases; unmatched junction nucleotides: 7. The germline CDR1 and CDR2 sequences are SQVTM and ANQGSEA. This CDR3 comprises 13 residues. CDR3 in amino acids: CSVRQGIDQPQHF. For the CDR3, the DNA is TGCAGCGTGAGACAGGGTATCGATCAGCCCCAGCATTTT.

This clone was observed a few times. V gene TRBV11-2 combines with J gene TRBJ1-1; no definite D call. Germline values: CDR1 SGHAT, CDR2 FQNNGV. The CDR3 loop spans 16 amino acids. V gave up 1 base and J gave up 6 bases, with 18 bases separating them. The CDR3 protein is CASSLAVFGTRAEAFF. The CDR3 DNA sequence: TGTGCCAGCAGCTTAGCGGTTTTCGGTACGAGGGCTGAAGCTTTCTTT.

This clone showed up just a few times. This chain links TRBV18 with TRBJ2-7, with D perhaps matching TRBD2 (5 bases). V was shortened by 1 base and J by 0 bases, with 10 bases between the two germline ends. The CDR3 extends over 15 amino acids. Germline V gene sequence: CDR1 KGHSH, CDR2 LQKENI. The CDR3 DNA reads TGTGCCAGCTCACCACTAGCGATTAGCTCCTACGAGCAGTACTTC. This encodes CASSPLAISSYEQYF.

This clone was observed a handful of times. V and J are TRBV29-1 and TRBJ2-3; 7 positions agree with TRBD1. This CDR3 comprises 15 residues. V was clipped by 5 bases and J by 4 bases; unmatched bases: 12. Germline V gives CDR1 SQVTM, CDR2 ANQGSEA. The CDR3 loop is CSVLGNRGGADTQYF. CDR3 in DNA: TGCAGCGTTCTAGGAAACAGAGGGGGCGCAGATACGCAGTATTTT.

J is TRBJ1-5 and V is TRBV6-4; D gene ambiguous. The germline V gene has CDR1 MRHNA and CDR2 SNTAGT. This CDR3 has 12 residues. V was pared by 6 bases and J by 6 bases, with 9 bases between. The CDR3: CASSPRSQPQHF. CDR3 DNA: TGTGCCAGCAGCCCTCGGAGTCAGCCCCAGCATTTT.

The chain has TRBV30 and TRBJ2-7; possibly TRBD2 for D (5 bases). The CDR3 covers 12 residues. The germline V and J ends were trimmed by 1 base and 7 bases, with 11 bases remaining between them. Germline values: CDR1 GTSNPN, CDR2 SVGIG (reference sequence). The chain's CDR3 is CAWSARGWEQYV. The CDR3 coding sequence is TGTGCCTGGAGTGCCCGCGGGTGGGAGCAGTACGTC.

Here the CDR3 DNA reads TGCGCCAGCAGCTTGGCGCGGACAGGGGGTGGCAATGAGCAGTTCTTC. Its translation: CASSLARTGGGNEQFF. The chain couples TRBV5-1 to TRBJ2-1; 10 bases line up with TRBD1. The V segment lost 0 bases and the J segment 6 bases; nucleotides outside the gene matches: 6. Per germline, CDR1 SGHRS and CDR2 YFSETQ. The CDR3 contains 16 residues.

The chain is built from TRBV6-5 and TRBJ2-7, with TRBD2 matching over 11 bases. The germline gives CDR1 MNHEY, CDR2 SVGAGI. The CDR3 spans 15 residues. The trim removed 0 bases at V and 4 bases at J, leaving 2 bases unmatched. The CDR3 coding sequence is TGTGCCAGCAGTTACTCGACTAGCGGGGAGTACGAGCAGTACTTC. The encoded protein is CASSYSTSGEYEQYF.

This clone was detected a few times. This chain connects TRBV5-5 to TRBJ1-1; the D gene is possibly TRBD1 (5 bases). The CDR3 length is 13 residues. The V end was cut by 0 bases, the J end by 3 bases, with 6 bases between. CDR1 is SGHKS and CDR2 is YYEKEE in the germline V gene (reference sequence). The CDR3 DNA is TGTGCCAGCAGCTTGGCGACAGACACTGAAGCTTTCTTT. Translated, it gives CASSLATDTEAFF. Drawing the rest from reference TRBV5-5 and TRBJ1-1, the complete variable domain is DAGVTQSPTHLIKTRGQQVTLRCSPISGHKSVSWYQQVLGQGPQFIFQYYEKEERGRGNFPDRFSARQFPNYSSELNVNALLLGDSALYLCASSLATDTEAFFGQGTRLTVV.

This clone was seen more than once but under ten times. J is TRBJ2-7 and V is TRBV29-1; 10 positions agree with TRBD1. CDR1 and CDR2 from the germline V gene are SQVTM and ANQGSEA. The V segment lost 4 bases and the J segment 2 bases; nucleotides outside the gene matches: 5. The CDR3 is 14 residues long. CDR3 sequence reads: CSVVGTGEAYEQYF. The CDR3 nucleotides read TGCAGCGTTGTCGGGACAGGGGAGGCCTACGAGCAGTACTTC.

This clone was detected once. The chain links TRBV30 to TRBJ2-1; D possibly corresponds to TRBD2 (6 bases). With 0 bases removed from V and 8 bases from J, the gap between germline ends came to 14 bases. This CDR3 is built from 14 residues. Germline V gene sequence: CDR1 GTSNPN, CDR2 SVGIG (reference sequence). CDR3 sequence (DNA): TGTGCCTGGAGTGTTAGTGGGGGAGGCTATGAGCAGTTCTTC. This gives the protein CAWSVSGGGYEQFF.

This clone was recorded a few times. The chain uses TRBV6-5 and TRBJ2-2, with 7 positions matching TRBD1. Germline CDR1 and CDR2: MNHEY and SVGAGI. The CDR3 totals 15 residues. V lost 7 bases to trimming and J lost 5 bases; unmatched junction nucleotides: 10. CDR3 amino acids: CASTDGTELTGELFF. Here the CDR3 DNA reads TGTGCCAGCACCGACGGGACAGAACTTACCGGGGAGCTGTTTTTT.

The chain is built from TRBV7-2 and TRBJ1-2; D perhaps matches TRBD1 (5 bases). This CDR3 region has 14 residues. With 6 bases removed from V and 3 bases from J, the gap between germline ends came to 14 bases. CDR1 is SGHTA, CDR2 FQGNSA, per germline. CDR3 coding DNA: TGTGCCAGCAGTTCAGGCGGGGGAGACTATGGCTACACCTTC. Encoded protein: CASSSGGGDYGYTF.

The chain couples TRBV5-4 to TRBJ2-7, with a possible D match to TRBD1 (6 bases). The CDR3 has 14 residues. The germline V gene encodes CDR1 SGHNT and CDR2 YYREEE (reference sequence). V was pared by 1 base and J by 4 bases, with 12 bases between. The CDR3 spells CASSLREQGYEQYF. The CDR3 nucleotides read TGTGCCAGCAGCTTGCGGGAACAGGGATACGAGCAGTACTTC. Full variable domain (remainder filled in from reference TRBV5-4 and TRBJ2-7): ETGVTQSPTHLIKTRGQQVTLRCSSQSGHNTVSWYQQALGQGPQFIFQYYREEENGRGNFPPRFSGLQFPNYSSELNVNALELDDSALYLCASSLREQGYEQYFGPGTRLTVT.

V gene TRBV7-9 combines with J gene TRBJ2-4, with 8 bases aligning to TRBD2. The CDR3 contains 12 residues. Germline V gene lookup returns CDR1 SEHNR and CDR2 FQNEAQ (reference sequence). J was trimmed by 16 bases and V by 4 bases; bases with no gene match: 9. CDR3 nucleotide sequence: TGTGCCAGCAGCTATAGCGGGAACTGGCCCTACTTC. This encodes CASSYSGNWPYF.

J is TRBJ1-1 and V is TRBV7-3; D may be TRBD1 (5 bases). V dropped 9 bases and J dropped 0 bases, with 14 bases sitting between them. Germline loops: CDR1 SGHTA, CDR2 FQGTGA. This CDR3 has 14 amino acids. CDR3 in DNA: TGTGCCAGTAGGCTTCGACAGTTGAACACTGAAGCTTTCTTT. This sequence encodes CASRLRQLNTEAFF. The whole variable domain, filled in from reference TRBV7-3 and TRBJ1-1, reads GAGVSQTPSNKVTEKGKYVELRCDPISGHTALYWYRQSLGQGPEFLIYFQGTGAADDSGLPNDRFFAVRPEGSVSTLKIQRTERGDSAVYLCASRLRQLNTEAFFGQGTRLTVV.

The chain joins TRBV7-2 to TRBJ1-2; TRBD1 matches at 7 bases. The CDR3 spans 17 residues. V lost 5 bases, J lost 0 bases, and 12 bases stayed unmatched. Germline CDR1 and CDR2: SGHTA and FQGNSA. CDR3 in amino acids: CASSPHFGTASNYGYTF. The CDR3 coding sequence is TGTGCCAGCAGCCCTCACTTTGGGACAGCTTCTAACTATGGCTACACCTTC.

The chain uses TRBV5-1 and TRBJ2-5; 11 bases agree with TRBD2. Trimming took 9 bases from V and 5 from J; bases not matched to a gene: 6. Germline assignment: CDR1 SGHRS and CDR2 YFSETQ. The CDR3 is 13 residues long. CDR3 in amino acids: CATSSGGRETQYF. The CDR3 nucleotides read TGCGCCACCTCTAGCGGGGGGCGCGAGACCCAGTACTTC.

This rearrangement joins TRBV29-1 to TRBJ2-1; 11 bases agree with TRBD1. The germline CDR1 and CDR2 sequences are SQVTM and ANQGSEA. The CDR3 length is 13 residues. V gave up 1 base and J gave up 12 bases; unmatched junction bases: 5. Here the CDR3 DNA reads TGCAGCGTTGAAGGGACAGGGGGCTCAGGGCAGTTCTTC. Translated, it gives CSVEGTGGSGQFF.

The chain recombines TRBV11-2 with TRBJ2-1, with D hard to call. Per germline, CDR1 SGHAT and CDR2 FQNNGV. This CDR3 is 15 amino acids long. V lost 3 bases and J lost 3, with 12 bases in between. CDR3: CASSLGDFHYNEQFF. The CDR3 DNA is TGTGCCAGCAGCTTGGGTGACTTCCACTACAATGAGCAGTTCTTC. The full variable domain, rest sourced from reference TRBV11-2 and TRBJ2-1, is EAGVAQSPRYKIIEKRQSVAFWCNPISGHATLYWYQQILGQGPKLLIQFQNNGVVDDSQLPKDRFSAERLKGVDSTLKIQPAKLEDSAVYLCASSLGDFHYNEQFFGPGTRLTVL.

CDR3 DNA sequence: TGTGCCACCAGCAGAGAGCGAGGGAACTATGGCTACACCTTC. Encoded protein: CATSRERGNYGYTF. J is TRBJ1-2 and V is TRBV15; D gene unclear. Trimming shortened V by 0 bases and J by 2 bases, and 7 bases separated the two germline ends. This CDR3 region has 14 residues. Per germline, CDR1 LNHNV and CDR2 YYDKDF (reference sequence).